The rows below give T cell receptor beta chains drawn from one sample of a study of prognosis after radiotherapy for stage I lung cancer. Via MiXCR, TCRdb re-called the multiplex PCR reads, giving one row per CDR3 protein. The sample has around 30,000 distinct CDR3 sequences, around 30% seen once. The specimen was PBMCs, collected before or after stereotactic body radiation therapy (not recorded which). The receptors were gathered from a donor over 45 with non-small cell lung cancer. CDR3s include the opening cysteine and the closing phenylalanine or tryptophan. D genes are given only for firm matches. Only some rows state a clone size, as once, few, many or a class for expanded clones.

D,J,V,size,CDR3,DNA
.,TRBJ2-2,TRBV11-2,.,CASSTDKSTGELFF,TGTGCCAGCAGCACGGACAAGAGTACCGGGGAGCTGTTTTTT
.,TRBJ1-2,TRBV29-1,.,CSVLRWWCAPSYGYTF,TGCAGCGTTCTTAGATGGTGGTGTGCGCCTTCCTATGGCTACACCTTC
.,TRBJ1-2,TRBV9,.,CASSVGTDYYTF,TGTGCCAGCAGCGTAGGGACAGATTACTACACCTTC
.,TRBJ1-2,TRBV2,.,CASSRQDPSSGYTF,TGTGCCAGCAGCAGACAGGACCCTTCCTCCGGCTACACCTTC
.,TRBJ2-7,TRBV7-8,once,CASSFGGGEGGLSYEQYF,TGTGCCAGCAGCTTCGGTGGTGGGGAGGGGGGTTTATCTTACGAGCAGTACTTC
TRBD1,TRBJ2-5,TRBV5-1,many,CASSRGQQETQYF,TGCGCCAGCAGCCGGGGACAGCAAGAGACCCAGTACTTC
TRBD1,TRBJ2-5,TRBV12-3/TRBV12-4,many,CASSSWDSSQETQYF,TGTGCCAGCAGTTCCTGGGACAGTTCCCAAGAGACCCAGTACTTC
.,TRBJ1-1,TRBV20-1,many,CSARVEGSNTEAFF,TGCAGTGCTAGAGTGGAAGGCAGCAACACTGAAGCTTTCTTT
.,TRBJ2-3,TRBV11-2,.,CASSLLRDTQYF,TGTGCCAGCAGCTTATTGAGAGATACGCAGTATTTT
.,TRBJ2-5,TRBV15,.,CATSREFNARALETQYF,TGTGCCACCAGCAGAGAGTTCAACGCAAGGGCCCTAGAGACCCAGTACTTC
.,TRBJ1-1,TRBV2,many,CASSWARGEAFF,TGTGCCAGCAGTTGGGCTCGGGGTGAAGCTTTCTTT
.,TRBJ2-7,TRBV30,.,CACRLGGGRYEQYF,TGTGCCTGTCGATTAGGGGGAGGTCGGTACGAGCAGTACTTC
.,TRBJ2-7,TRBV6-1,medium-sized,CASSPVDLREQYF,TGTGCCAGCAGTCCCGTGGACCTACGCGAGCAGTACTTC
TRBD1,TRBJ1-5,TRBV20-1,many,CSARDQGGSNQPQHF,TGCAGTGCTAGAGATCAGGGGGGGAGCAATCAGCCCCAGCATTTT
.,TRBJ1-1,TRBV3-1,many,CASSRTNTEAFF,TGTGCCAGCAGCCGAACTAACACTGAAGCTTTCTTT
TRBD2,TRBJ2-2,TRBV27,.,CASSMLAGAGTGELFF,TGTGCCAGCAGTATGCTAGCGGGAGCGGGCACCGGGGAGCTGTTTTTT
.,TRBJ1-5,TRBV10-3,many,CAISESGGARQPQHF,TGTGCCATCAGTGAGTCAGGAGGGGCCCGGCAGCCCCAGCATTTT
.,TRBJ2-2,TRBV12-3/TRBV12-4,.,CASSQHPRGAGELFF,TGTGCCAGCAGTCAGCACCCCAGGGGGGCCGGGGAGCTGTTTTTT
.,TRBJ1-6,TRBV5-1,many,CASSPGGSLTSSPLHF,TGCGCCAGCAGTCCGGGAGGGTCCCTTACTAGTTCACCCCTCCACTTT
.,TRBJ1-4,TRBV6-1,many,CASSEKQGNEKLFF,TGTGCCAGCAGTGAAAAACAGGGTAATGAAAAACTGTTTTTT
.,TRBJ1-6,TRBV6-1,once,CASLPLAGRKNSPLHF,TGTGCCAGCCTCCCCCTGGCCGGCCGGAAAAATTCACCCCTCCACTTT
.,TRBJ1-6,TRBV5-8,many,CASRKQGAHSPLHF,TGTGCCAGCAGGAAACAGGGTGCCCATTCACCCCTCCACTTT
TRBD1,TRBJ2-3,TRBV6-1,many,CASSQTGGRIPDTQYF,TGTGCCAGCAGTCAAACAGGGGGCCGAATCCCAGATACGCAGTATTTT
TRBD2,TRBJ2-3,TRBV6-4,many,CASSQGTSGASTDTQYF,TGTGCCAGCAGCCAAGGGACTAGCGGGGCCAGCACAGATACGCAGTATTTT
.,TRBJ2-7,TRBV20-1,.,CSARYNYEQCF,TGCAGTGCTAGATACAACTACGAGCAGTGCTTC